This TCR beta chain was obtained from a study of radiotherapy plus CTLA-4 blockade in lung cancer. Between the trimmed V and J ends, which lost 2 bases and 1 base, there was a span of 2 bases. Germline V CDR1 and CDR2: SQVTM, ANQGSEA. This CDR3 is built from 11 residues. Profiling relied on immunoSEQ multiplex PCR, and the TCRdb table lists in-frame clones only, not all of them. The table lists more than 90,000 clones, approximately 82% of them singletons, with under 30% in the top ten. Each patient with chemo-refractory metastatic non-small-cell lung cancer was treated with focal radiation plus CTLA-4 blockade using ipilimumab.

The chain joins TRBV29-1 to TRBJ1-2; D remains unclear. Sequenced material: peripheral blood, taken from a patient treated with radiotherapy plus ipilimumab. The TCR originated in a human donor with non-small cell lung cancer that progressed on radiotherapy plus ipilimumab. CDR3 amino acids: CSVELNYGYTF. Written as DNA, the CDR3 is TGCAGCGTTGAACTTAACTATGGCTACACCTTC.